This TCR beta chain was recorded in a study of blood T cell repertoires in COVID-19 (dated by TCRdb to the early 2020s). Background on the whole study: Samples covering the acute and convalescent phases of COVID-19 were provided by collaborators in the United States, Italy and Spain. Deeply sampled blood TCRbeta repertoires from subjects exposed to, actively infected with, or recovered from COVID-19 were included in the dataset. Nearly every sample came with metadata listing a de-identified subject ID, COVID-19 status, age in years and sex. Where HLA class I and class II types were available, the types were taken from metadata supplied by the sample provider, not from assay-based typing. The repertoires were released in a freely available public database meant as a resource for research on the immune response to SARS-CoV-2. The material from the prospective study consisted of cDNA or gDNA derived from T cells, B-cell-depleted T cells, or PBMCs. The samples were drawn from the first 160 participants of the ongoing ImmuneRACE study and from 1,254 subjects provided by 6 global collaborators. The paper's findings and limits, for the study overall: The quantity of clinical and demographic metadata differed by source and by participant and was supplied without curation.

Comments on this clone: This receptor's antigen is unknown. It has no much larger one-base neighbor in the sample; base qualities were not kept.

Cut back by 4 bases and 0 bases, the V and J ends lie 14 bases apart. The CDR3, cysteine through phenylalanine, is 16 amino acids long. Here the CDR3 DNA is all that survives: 48 bases in frame from base 1. CDR1 and CDR2 are drawn from the germline V gene: KGHSH, LQKENI. The collaborating institutions used their own protocols to collect whole blood in K2EDTA tubes. Collaborator samples were shipped for TCRbeta analysis as frozen whole blood, isolated PBMCs, or DNA extracted from either sample type. The immunoSEQ Assay, a bias-controlled multiplex PCR, was used to amplify TCRbeta CDR3 regions from genomic DNA. The authors' pipeline ran thus. Within the assay, amplification of reference gene primers was used to estimate how many nucleated cells each sample contained. To quantify the absolute abundance of each unique TCRbeta CDR3 rearrangement, sequence reads were collapsed and filtered. For each sample, productive Simpson clonality was calculated as the square root of Simpson's diversity index over productive rearrangements. Held by TCRdb, this immuneACCESS table contains in-frame sequences only and omits some clones. Under half of the omission traces to an unresolved V gene where checked; the cause of the rest is unknown. From that table come the V and J calls and clone size; the DNA was used to work out D and trimming. This sample lists 50,000 to 70,000 clones; 91% were detected once. Under 3% of the sample lies in the top ten.

This sequence uses TRBV18 and TRBJ2-3; TRBD1 might be the D gene, on 6 matching bases. Sequenced: peripheral blood. This sequence was found in a man between 60 and 70 years old with acute or convalescent COVID-19. The DNA is as follows: TGTGCCAGCTCACTCGGAGGACAGTATAGCACAGATACGCAGTATTTT. This is translated as CASSLGGQYSTDTQYF.